These 32 T cell receptor beta chains originate from one sample sequenced in a study of T-cell reconstitution after alpha-beta-depleted transplantation in children. Using unique molecular identifiers, the investigators prepared the TCRbeta library. Via MiXCR, TCRdb re-called the PCR reads, giving one row per CDR3 protein. The top ten hold around an eighth of the sample, which has 600,000 or so distinct CDR3 sequences, under 30% seen once. Sequencing was performed on PBMCs, mostly from graft donor cells, taken 360 days after TCRalphabeta/CD19-depleted stem cell transplant. Receptor source: a boy under two years old who had a stem cell transplant for acute myeloid leukemia, so the T cells may come from the graft donor.

The V call is TRBV20-1, the J call TRBJ2-1; perhaps TRBD2 as D (5 bases). The CDR3 is 17 amino acids. Trimming took 1 base from V and 2 from J, leaving 18 bases between them. CDR1 DFQATT and CDR2 SNEGSKA come from the germline V gene (reference sequence). The DNA for the CDR3 is TGCAGTGCTAGAGCTCTCCTACGGGGATCTGCCTACAATGAGCAGTTCTTC. Translating it yields CSARALLRGSAYNEQFF.

The chain couples TRBV20-1 to TRBJ2-1; 11 nucleotides line up with TRBD2. From germline, CDR1 is DFQATT and CDR2 SNEGSKA (reference sequence). V was clipped by 3 bases and J by 4 bases; unmatched bases: 23. This CDR3 has 21 amino acids. In DNA form, the CDR3 reads TGCAGTGCTAGGGGAAGGGCTAGGGTTCTAGCGGGGGGTCTGGTATACAATGAGCAGTTCTTC. Translated, it gives CSARGRARVLAGGLVYNEQFF.

This clonotype was found a few times. The rearrangement links TRBV6-4 to TRBJ2-3; 7 bases align to TRBD1. The CDR3 consists of 14 residues. V dropped 5 bases and J dropped 2; count of bases not matched to a gene: 4. The V gene's germline CDR1 is MRHNA and CDR2 SNTAGT. The DNA for the CDR3 is TGTGCCAGCAGTCCGGGACAGAACACAGATACGCAGTATTTT. This gives the protein CASSPGQNTDTQYF.

The V gene is TRBV4-3, the J gene TRBJ2-1; TRBD2 is a possible D gene (6 bases). The ends were cut back, 0 bases at V and 6 bases at J, with 9 bases in the middle. Germline values: CDR1 LGHNA, CDR2 YSLEER. This CDR3 has 14 amino acids. The CDR3 region is CASSQEWGVNEQFF. The CDR3 coding sequence is TGCGCCAGCAGCCAAGAATGGGGGGTCAATGAGCAGTTCTTC.

Concerning this clonotype: A single base separates this from a much larger clone, so it may be a read error. The chain uses TRBV12-3 or TRBV12-4 and TRBJ1-5; D is ambiguous. V dropped 4 bases and J dropped 5 bases, with 6 bases sitting between them. The CDR3 spans 12 residues. This CDR3 reads CASSSRYQPQHF. The CDR3, as DNA: TGTGCCAGCAGTTCCAGGTATCAGCCCCAGCATTTT.

The rearrangement links TRBV11-3 to TRBJ2-1, with D perhaps matching TRBD1 or TRBD2 (5 bases each). CDR3 length: 15 residues. With 4 bases removed from V and 5 bases from J, the gap between germline ends came to 15 bases. The V gene's germline CDR1 is SGHNT and CDR2 YENEEA. CDR3 nucleotide sequence: TGTGCCAGCAGCTACAGAGGGGCGGACGACAATGAGCAGTTCTTC. As protein: CASSYRGADDNEQFF.

This sequence joins TRBV7-7 and TRBJ2-2; TRBD2 is a possible D gene (7 bases). The CDR3 loop spans 16 amino acids. CDR1 and CDR2 from the germline V gene are SSHAT and FNYEAQ (reference sequence). V gave up 0 bases and J gave up 4 bases, with 12 bases separating them. The CDR3 DNA sequence: TGTGCCAGCAGCTTAGCGATGGCGGGGGCCACCGGGGAGCTGTTTTTT. Translation: CASSLAMAGATGELFF.

The chain uses TRBV6-1 and TRBJ2-3; 7 bases line up with TRBD1. The CDR3 is 17 amino acids. Germline V gives CDR1 MNHNS, CDR2 SASEGT. V dropped 6 bases and J dropped 4; count of bases not matched to a gene: 16. The chain's CDR3 is CASSPGEDRYSSDTQYF. DNA of the CDR3: TGTGCCAGCAGCCCCGGCGAGGACAGGTATTCTTCAGATACGCAGTATTTT.

The chain employs TRBV27 and TRBJ2-1; the match to TRBD2 covers 12 bases. Germline loops: CDR1 MNHEY, CDR2 SMNVEV (reference sequence). V shed 6 bases and J 3 bases; nucleotides not matched to a gene: 9. CDR3 length: 17 residues. CDR3 coding DNA: TGTGCCAGCAGCGACGTCGGACTAGCGGGGCTCTACAATGAGCAGTTCTTC. Amino acids: CASSDVGLAGLYNEQFF.

This clonotype has just a few counts. The CDR3, as DNA: TGTGCCAGCAGGGAACAGGGGAGGGGAAACAATGAGCAGTTCTTC. Amino acids: CASREQGRGNNEQFF. This rearrangement joins TRBV27 to TRBJ2-1; the D call may be TRBD1 or TRBD2 (7 bases each). CDR3 size: 15 residues. The V gene's germline CDR1 is MNHEY and CDR2 SMNVEV (reference sequence). The V gene lost 6 bases and the J gene lost 5 bases, with 17 bases spanning the gap.

This clonotype showed up many times. The V call is TRBV20-1, the J call TRBJ2-2; 8 nucleotides line up with TRBD1. Germline CDR1 is DFQATT and CDR2 is SNEGSKA (reference sequence). The CDR3 is 14 amino acids. Trimming at V came to 6 bases and at J to 7 bases, leaving 10 bases not matched to a gene. CDR3 sequence (DNA): TGCAGTGCCCACGCGCAGGGGGCGATCGGGGAGCTGTTTTTT. Translated: CSAHAQGAIGELFF.

CDR3 residues: CASSLDGLSPAGSYEQYF. The CDR3 coding sequence is TGTGCCAGCAGCTTGGACGGTTTGAGTCCGGCGGGGTCCTACGAGCAGTACTTC. The V and J genes are TRBV5-6 and TRBJ2-7; a possible D gene is TRBD2 (6 bases). Germline V gene lookup returns CDR1 SGHDT and CDR2 YYEEEE. The CDR3 runs to 18 residues. V was trimmed by 0 bases and J by 1 base, leaving 20 bases between them.

This clonotype turned up a few times. The chain combines TRBV27 with TRBJ2-1, with 7 bases aligning to TRBD2. Trimming took 5 bases from V and 6 from J; bases not matched to a gene: 10. There are 15 residues in the CDR3. Germline V gene data show CDR1 as MNHEY and CDR2 as SMNVEV (reference sequence). In DNA, the CDR3 is TGTGCCAGCAGTCCACGACTAGCCCTCTCCAATGAGCAGTTCTTC. Its protein product is CASSPRLALSNEQFF.

Remarks on this clonotype: The CDR3 does not end in the conserved phenylalanine or tryptophan, so this is likely a read error. The chain joins TRBV7-9 to TRBJ1-1; the D is unclear. CDR1 is SEHNR and CDR2 is FQNEAQ in the germline V gene (reference sequence). This CDR3 is 14 amino acids long. V was pared by 8 bases and J by 1 base, with 14 bases between. CDR3 in amino acids: CASGPPRQNTEAFS. CDR3 in DNA: TGTGCCAGCGGCCCACCACGTCAGAACACTGAAGCTTTCTCT.

This clonotype was detected ten times or more. The J gene is TRBJ2-1, the V gene TRBV21-1; no DNA check was done on the table's D call, TRBD1. TRBV21-1 is a listed pseudogene. This CDR3 is 14 amino acids long. CDR3 nucleotide sequence: TGTGCCAGCAGCAACCGCCAGGGGAACAATGAGCAGTTCTTC. Amino acids: CASSNRQGNNEQFF.

V gene TRBV29-1 combines with J gene TRBJ1-1, with TRBD1 as a possible D gene (6 bases). V was cut by 3 bases and J by 10 bases, with 21 bases left in between. The CDR3 is 14 amino acids. From germline, CDR1 is SQVTM and CDR2 ANQGSEA. The CDR3 coding sequence is TGCAGCGTTGATTCAGTGGAATACAGGGTAGGAGCTTTCTTT. Protein: CSVDSVEYRVGAFF.

This clonotype was seen repeatedly, ten times or more. V usage is TRBV20-1 and J usage is TRBJ2-7, with D perhaps matching TRBD1 (5 bases). The CDR3 covers 13 residues. The germline CDR1 and CDR2 sequences are DFQATT and SNEGSKA (reference sequence). Trimming cost V 2 bases and J 3 bases, with 11 bases left between them. CDR3 sequence reads: CSARSAGHYEQYF. As DNA, the CDR3 is TGCAGTGCTAGATCGGCAGGGCACTACGAGCAGTACTTC.

The chain uses TRBV28 and TRBJ2-5; TRBD1 matches at 8 bases. This CDR3 spans 16 amino acids. Unmatched junction bases numbered 12, after V lost 4 bases and J lost 5 bases. Germline V lookup: CDR1 MDHEN, CDR2 SYDVKM. The CDR3 is CASSSGGTGLRETQYF. As DNA, the CDR3 is TGTGCCAGCAGTTCAGGGGGGACAGGACTCCGCGAGACCCAGTACTTC.

The genes are TRBV6-1 and TRBJ2-1, with unresolved D. The germline V gene has CDR1 MNHNS and CDR2 SASEGT. The length of the CDR3 is 13 residues. V was shortened by 11 bases and J by 2 bases, with 13 bases between the two germline ends. The CDR3 DNA follows: TGTGCCGGAAGCCCCCTCCCCTACAATGAGCAGTTCTTC. Translation: CAGSPLPYNEQFF.

The rearrangement uses TRBV12-3 or TRBV12-4 and TRBJ2-2, with a weak D call TRBD1 (6 bases). V dropped 1 base and J dropped 6 bases, with 9 bases sitting between them. CDR3 size: 14 residues. The CDR3 is CASSLVQGAGELFF. Written as DNA, the CDR3 is TGTGCCAGCAGTTTAGTACAGGGCGCCGGGGAGCTGTTTTTT.

This clonotype came up a few times. The V call is TRBV10-3, the J call TRBJ2-6; D not resolved. CDR3 length equals 18 residues. V shed 5 bases and J shed 0 bases, with 17 bases lying between them. Per germline, CDR1 ENHRY and CDR2 SYGVKD. The CDR3: CAISPLRRYDSGANVLTF. The CDR3, as DNA: TGTGCCATCAGTCCTCTGAGACGGTACGACTCTGGGGCCAACGTCCTGACTTTC.

The chain links TRBV20-1 to TRBJ2-7; maybe TRBD1 (6 bases). Trimming cost V 6 bases and J 3 bases, with 21 bases left between them. CDR1 and CDR2 (germline): DFQATT, SNEGSKA (reference sequence). This CDR3 has 15 amino acids. The CDR3 loop is CSANDRWRGDYEQYV. For the CDR3, the DNA is TGCAGTGCCAATGACAGGTGGCGTGGGGACTACGAGCAGTACGTC.

J is TRBJ1-2 and V is TRBV6-6; no reliable D call. CDR1 is MNHNY, CDR2 SVGAGI, per germline (reference sequence). V gave up 4 bases and J gave up 6 bases, with 9 bases separating them. The CDR3 sequence is 12 residues long. This CDR3 is CASSFVADGYTF. CDR3 DNA: TGTGCCAGCAGTTTCGTGGCGGATGGCTACACCTTC.

The rearrangement joins TRBV29-1 to TRBJ1-2; weak D call: TRBD1 (5 bases). Germline lookup yields CDR1 SQVTM and CDR2 ANQGSEA. CDR3 length: 14 residues. Trimming shortened V by 6 bases and J by 4 bases, and 18 bases separated the two germline ends. The DNA for the CDR3 is TGCAGCGTCCCATTCTTGGGGGGGTCCTATGGCTACACCTTC. Amino acids: CSVPFLGGSYGYTF.

This clonotype was seen only a few times. The CDR3 nucleotides read TGTGCCAGCAGTTCCCCGGGACAGGGGAGGAATGAGCAGTTCTTC. As protein: CASSSPGQGRNEQFF. V usage is TRBV28 and J usage is TRBJ2-1, with 10 bases matching TRBD1. This CDR3 is built from 15 residues. Germline CDR1 and CDR2: MDHEN and SYDVKM. V lost 4 bases, J lost 7 bases, and 7 bases stayed unmatched.

This chain joins TRBV20-1 and TRBJ2-7; tentatively, D is TRBD1 (6 bases). This CDR3 comprises 15 residues. Germline V gene data show CDR1 as DFQATT and CDR2 as SNEGSKA (reference sequence). Deletions cut 3 bases from V and 6 bases from J, with 21 bases between. The CDR3 sequence is CSASDKFRGNGEQYF. In DNA form, the CDR3 reads TGCAGTGCTAGTGATAAGTTCAGGGGAAATGGCGAGCAGTACTTC.

This clonotype was counted ten times or more. This chain links TRBV20-1 with TRBJ2-3; D uncertain. Trimming removed 4 bases at V and 1 base at J, with 15 bases between. The CDR3 totals 15 residues. Germline V lookup: CDR1 DFQATT, CDR2 SNEGSKA (reference sequence). CDR3 in amino acids: CSANIALIRTDTQYF. The CDR3 coding sequence is TGCAGTGCTAATATAGCCCTGATACGCACAGATACGCAGTATTTT.

This clonotype occurred a few times. This rearrangement joins TRBV7-2 to TRBJ2-3; 11 bases map to TRBD2. This CDR3 has 15 residues. Germline V gene lookup returns CDR1 SGHTA and CDR2 FQGNSA. V was clipped by 4 bases and J by 4 bases; unmatched bases: 4. The CDR3 region is CASSYTSGGADTQYF. The CDR3 nucleotides are TGTGCCAGCAGCTATACTAGCGGGGGTGCAGATACGCAGTATTTT.

In its sample, this clonotype was seen a few times. This sequence joins TRBV5-1 and TRBJ1-1, with 9 bases that match TRBD1. With 0 bases clipped from V and 6 bases from J, the junction kept 9 bases outside the gene matches. The CDR3 has 16 residues. CDR1 is SGHRS and CDR2 is YFSETQ in the germline V gene. The chain's CDR3 is CASSLEPQGASPEAFF. The DNA for the CDR3 is TGCGCCAGCAGCTTGGAGCCACAGGGGGCGTCGCCTGAAGCTTTCTTT.

There are many counts of this clonotype. In nucleotides, the CDR3 is TGTGCCATCAGTGAGGAAGGGGCAACTAATGAAAAACTGTTTTTT. It yields the protein CAISEEGATNEKLFF. The chain combines TRBV10-3 with TRBJ1-4, with D perhaps matching TRBD1 (5 bases). The CDR3 consists of 15 residues. The germline V and J ends were trimmed by 2 bases and 0 bases, with 7 bases remaining between them. Germline CDR1 is ENHRY and CDR2 is SYGVKD.

This clonotype appeared many times. The CDR3 reads CSALPQPGLAGYNEQFF. CDR3 nucleotides: TGCAGTGCCCTCCCCCAACCGGGACTAGCGGGGTACAATGAGCAGTTCTTC. The chain has TRBV20-1 and TRBJ2-1; the match to TRBD2 covers 13 bases. This CDR3 comprises 17 residues. Looked up from germline, CDR1 is DFQATT and CDR2 is SNEGSKA (reference sequence). V lost 6 bases to trimming and J lost 4 bases; unmatched junction nucleotides: 12.

The chain carries TRBV20-1 and TRBJ2-1, with D perhaps assigned TRBD1 or TRBD2 (5 bases each). The V gene lost 3 bases and the J gene lost 14 bases, with 17 bases spanning the gap. The length of the CDR3 is 12 residues. Germline V gene data show CDR1 as DFQATT and CDR2 as SNEGSKA (reference sequence). The CDR3 sequence: CSARGVGVGEFF. CDR3 DNA: TGCAGTGCTAGGGGGGTGGGGGTGGGAGAGTTCTTC.